This T cell receptor (beta chain) was retrieved from a study of response to subunit inactivated influenza vaccine. Overall study findings and caveats: The authors proposed limited new T cell recruitment per seasonal influenza vaccination.

One entry per CDR3 protein, called by TCRdb with MiXCR from the RT-PCR reads. The repertoire holds around 750,000 distinct CDR3 sequences, with around 21% as singletons. In regard to this clonotype: Its antigen remains unknown.

This clonotype was sampled from a man over 45 who received an inactivated influenza vaccine. The sequencing used PBMCs from blood, collected 4 to 6 days after vaccination.

The CDR3 reads CASSRTSGSADTQYF. The CDR3 coding sequence is TGTGCCAGCAGCCGAACTAGCGGTTCGGCGGATACGCAGTATTTT. The chain joins TRBV12-3 or TRBV12-4 to TRBJ2-3, with TRBD2 matching over 8 bases. Unmatched junction bases numbered 11, after V lost 6 bases and J lost 6 bases. There are 15 residues in the CDR3.